What follows are 10 T cell receptor beta chains derived from one specimen sequenced in a study of CD8 T cells in Susac syndrome. About 0.45 to 1 ug RNA was reverse transcribed with random hexamers. TCRdb itself ran the immunoSEQ multiplex PCR reads through MiXCR, one entry per CDR3 protein. The table shows about 94,000 distinct CDR3 sequences, with 90% to 95% occurring only once. Sequencing was done on a sample of CD4+ T cells from PBMCs. These receptors originate from a human donor with Susac syndrome.

The chain carries TRBV5-5 and TRBJ2-7, with D maybe TRBD1 (6 bases). This CDR3 has 14 amino acids. Trimming removed 3 bases at V and 2 bases at J, with 12 bases between. Germline V lookup: CDR1 SGHKS, CDR2 YYEKEE (reference sequence). The chain's CDR3 is CASSSDDRTYEQYF. CDR3 in DNA: TGTGCCAGCAGCTCCGACGACAGGACCTACGAGCAGTACTTC.

The chain links TRBV3-1 to TRBJ2-1; D not certain. The CDR3 covers 14 residues. CDR1 and CDR2 (germline): LGHDT, YNNKEL (reference sequence). V was shortened by 4 bases and J by 4 bases, with 11 bases between the two germline ends. The CDR3 region is CASSRAWAYNEQFF. For the CDR3, the DNA is TGTGCCAGCAGCCGAGCGTGGGCTTACAATGAGCAGTTCTTC.

This clonotype was detected only once. The chain joins TRBV3-1 to TRBJ2-5; TRBD1 matches 10 bases. This CDR3 spans 15 amino acids. Germline trimming cut 6 bases from V and 3 bases from J; bases unmatched to any gene: 7. Per germline, CDR1 LGHDT and CDR2 YNNKEL (reference sequence). The CDR3: CASSHSGTGEETQYF. The CDR3 nucleotides are TGTGCCAGCAGTCACTCCGGGACAGGGGAAGAGACCCAGTACTTC.

The chain links TRBV6-4 to TRBJ1-2; D may be TRBD1 (6 bases). CDR3 length: 15 residues. Germline V gene data show CDR1 as MRHNA and CDR2 as SNTAGT. The V end was cut by 0 bases, the J end by 4 bases, with 12 bases between. Here the CDR3 reads CASSDSAGGGYGYTF. CDR3 in DNA: TGTGCCAGCAGTGACTCTGCTGGGGGCGGCTATGGCTACACCTTC.

The rearrangement links TRBV3-1 to TRBJ2-7; D might be TRBD1 or TRBD2, each matching 5 bases. Germline V gene lookup returns CDR1 LGHDT and CDR2 YNNKEL (reference sequence). V lost 4 bases and J lost 6, with 10 bases in between. This CDR3 is 12 amino acids long. The CDR3 bases are TGTGCCAGCAGCCGAGAGGGGATCGAGCAGTACTTC. Its protein is CASSREGIEQYF.

The genes are TRBV20-1 and TRBJ2-1; 10 nucleotides align to TRBD2. CDR3 length: 17 residues. With V trimmed by 2 bases and J by 10 bases, 17 bases remained unmatched. Germline lookup yields CDR1 DFQATT and CDR2 SNEGSKA (reference sequence). The CDR3 sequence is CSARLLQRAGGPREQFF. The CDR3 nucleotides read TGCAGTGCTAGATTGCTTCAACGAGCGGGGGGGCCGAGGGAGCAGTTCTTC.

CDR3 sequence reads: CSAYATSGVYEQYF. CDR3 nucleotides: TGCAGTGCTTACGCAACTAGCGGGGTCTACGAGCAGTACTTC. J is TRBJ2-7 and V is TRBV20-1, with 10 bases aligning to TRBD2. The CDR3 extends over 14 amino acids. From germline, CDR1 is DFQATT and CDR2 SNEGSKA (reference sequence). The V segment lost 5 bases and the J segment 3 bases; nucleotides outside the gene matches: 7.

CDR3 nucleotide sequence: TGCAGCGTTGAAAGGGGGACAGGGGCGACTGGCTACACCTTC. It yields the protein CSVERGTGATGYTF. This chain joins TRBV29-1 and TRBJ1-2; TRBD1 matches at 10 bases. V shed 2 bases, J shed 7 bases, and the junction held 7 bases outside the gene matches. The germline CDR1 and CDR2 sequences are SQVTM and ANQGSEA. This CDR3 contains 14 residues. Using reference TRBV29-1 and TRBJ1-2 for the parts outside the CDR3, the full variable domain is SAVISQKPSRDICQRGTSLTIQCQVDSQVTMMFWYRQQPGQSLTLIATANQGSEATYESGFVIDKFPISRPNLTFSTLTVSNMSPEDSSIYLCSVERGTGATGYTFGSGTRLTVV.

The chain uses TRBV11-2 and TRBJ2-5; either TRBD1 or TRBD2 may fit D (5 bases each). The V gene's germline CDR1 is SGHAT and CDR2 FQNNGV. The CDR3 contains 15 residues. V was clipped by 2 bases and J by 1 base, with 11 bases between them. CDR3 in DNA: TGTGCCAGCAGCTTAATGGGGACCACCCAAGAGACCCAGTACTTC. Encoded protein: CASSLMGTTQETQYF. Filled out from reference TRBV11-2 and TRBJ2-5, the complete variable domain reads EAGVAQSPRYKIIEKRQSVAFWCNPISGHATLYWYQQILGQGPKLLIQFQNNGVVDDSQLPKDRFSAERLKGVDSTLKIQPAKLEDSAVYLCASSLMGTTQETQYFGPGTRLLVL.

The J gene is TRBJ2-6, the V gene TRBV5-1; 12 bases align to TRBD2. CDR3 length equals 17 residues. CDR1 and CDR2 (germline): SGHRS, YFSETQ. V shed 4 bases and J 0 bases; nucleotides not matched to a gene: 2. CDR3 amino acids: CASSRTSGASGANVLTF. The CDR3 nucleotides read TGCGCCAGCAGCAGGACTAGCGGGGCCTCTGGGGCCAACGTCCTGACTTTC.